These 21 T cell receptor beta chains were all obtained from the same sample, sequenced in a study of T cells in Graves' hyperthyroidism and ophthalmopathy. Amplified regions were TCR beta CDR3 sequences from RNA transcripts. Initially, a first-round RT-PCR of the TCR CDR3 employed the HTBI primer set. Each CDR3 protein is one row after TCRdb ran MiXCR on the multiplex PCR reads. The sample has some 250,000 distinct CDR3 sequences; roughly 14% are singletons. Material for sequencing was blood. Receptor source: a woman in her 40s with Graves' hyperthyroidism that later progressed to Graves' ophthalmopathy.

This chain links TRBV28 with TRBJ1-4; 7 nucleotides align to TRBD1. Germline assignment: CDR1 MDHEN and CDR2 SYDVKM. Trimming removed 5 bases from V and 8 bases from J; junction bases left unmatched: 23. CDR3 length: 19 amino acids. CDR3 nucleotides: TGTGCCAGCAGTGGTGTAGGGACAGATTTAGTCCCCCAATACGAAAAACTGTTTTTT. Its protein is CASSGVGTDLVPQYEKLFF.

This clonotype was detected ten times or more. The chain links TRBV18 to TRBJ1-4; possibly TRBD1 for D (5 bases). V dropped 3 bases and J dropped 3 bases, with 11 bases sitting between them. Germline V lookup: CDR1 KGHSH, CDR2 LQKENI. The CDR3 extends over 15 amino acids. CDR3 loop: CASSPRQPPNEKLFF. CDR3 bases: TGTGCCAGCTCACCCCGACAGCCCCCTAATGAAAAACTGTTTTTT.

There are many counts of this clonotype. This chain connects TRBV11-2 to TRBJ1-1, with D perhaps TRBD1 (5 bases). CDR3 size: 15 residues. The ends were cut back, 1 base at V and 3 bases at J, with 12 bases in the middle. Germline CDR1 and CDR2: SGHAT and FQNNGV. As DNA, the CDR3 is TGTGCCAGCAGCTTAGTCGGTGCAGGGTACACTGAAGCTTTCTTT. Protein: CASSLVGAGYTEAFF.

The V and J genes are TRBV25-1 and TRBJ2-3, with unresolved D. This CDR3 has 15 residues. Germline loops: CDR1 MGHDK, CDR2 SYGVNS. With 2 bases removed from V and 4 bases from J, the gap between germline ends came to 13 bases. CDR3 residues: CASSEPGPPADTQYF. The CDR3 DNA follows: TGTGCCAGCAGTGAACCGGGTCCCCCCGCAGATACGCAGTATTTT.

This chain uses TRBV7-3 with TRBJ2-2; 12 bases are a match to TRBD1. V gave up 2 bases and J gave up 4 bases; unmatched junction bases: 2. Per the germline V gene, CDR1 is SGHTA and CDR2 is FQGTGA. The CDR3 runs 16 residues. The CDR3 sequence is CASSLGGQGATGELFF. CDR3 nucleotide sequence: TGTGCCAGCAGCTTAGGGGGACAGGGGGCCACCGGGGAGCTGTTTTTT.

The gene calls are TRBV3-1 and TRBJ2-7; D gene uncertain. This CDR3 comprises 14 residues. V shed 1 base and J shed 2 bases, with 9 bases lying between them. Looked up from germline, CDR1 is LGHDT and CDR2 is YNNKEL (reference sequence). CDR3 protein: CASSQAARTYEQYF. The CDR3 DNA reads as TGTGCCAGCAGCCAAGCTGCGAGAACCTACGAGCAGTACTTC.

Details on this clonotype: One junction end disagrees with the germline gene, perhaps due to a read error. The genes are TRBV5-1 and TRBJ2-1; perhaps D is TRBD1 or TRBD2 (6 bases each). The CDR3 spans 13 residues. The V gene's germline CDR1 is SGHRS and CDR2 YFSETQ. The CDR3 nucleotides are TGTGCCAGCAGCTTAAGGGGGGAGAATGAGCAGTTCTTC. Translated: CASSLRGENEQFF.

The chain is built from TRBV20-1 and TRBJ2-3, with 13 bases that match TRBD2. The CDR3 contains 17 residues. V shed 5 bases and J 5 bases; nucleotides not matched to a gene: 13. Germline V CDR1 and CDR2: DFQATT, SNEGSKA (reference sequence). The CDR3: CSAFGLAGVPGLDTQYF. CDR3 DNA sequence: TGCAGTGCTTTCGGACTAGCGGGGGTCCCGGGGTTAGATACGCAGTATTTT.

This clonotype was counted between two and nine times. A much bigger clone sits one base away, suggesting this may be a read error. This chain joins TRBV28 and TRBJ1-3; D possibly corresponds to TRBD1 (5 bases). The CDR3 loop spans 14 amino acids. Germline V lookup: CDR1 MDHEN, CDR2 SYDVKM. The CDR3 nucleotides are TGTGCCAGCAGTCCCGACAGCGCTGGAGACACCATATATTTT. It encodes CASSPDSAGDTIYF.

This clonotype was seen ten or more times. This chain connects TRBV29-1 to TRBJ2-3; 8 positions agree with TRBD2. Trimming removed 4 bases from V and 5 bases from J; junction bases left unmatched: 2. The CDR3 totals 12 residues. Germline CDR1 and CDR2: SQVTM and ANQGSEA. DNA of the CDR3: TGCAGCGTTGGCCTAGCGGGAGATACGCAGTATTTT. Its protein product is CSVGLAGDTQYF.

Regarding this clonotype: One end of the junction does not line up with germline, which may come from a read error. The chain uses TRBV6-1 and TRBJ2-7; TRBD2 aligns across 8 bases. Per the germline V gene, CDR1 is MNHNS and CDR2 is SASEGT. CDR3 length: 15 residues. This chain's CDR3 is CASSPGSGSSYERYF. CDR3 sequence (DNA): TGTGCCAGCAGCCCGGGAAGCGGGAGCTCCTACGAGCGGTACTTC.

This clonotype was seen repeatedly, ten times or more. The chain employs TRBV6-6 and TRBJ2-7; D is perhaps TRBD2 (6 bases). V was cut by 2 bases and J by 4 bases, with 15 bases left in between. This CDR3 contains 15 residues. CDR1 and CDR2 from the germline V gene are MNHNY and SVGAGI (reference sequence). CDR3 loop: CASSYGQTRGYEQYF. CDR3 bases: TGTGCCAGCAGTTACGGGCAGACGCGGGGATACGAGCAGTACTTC.

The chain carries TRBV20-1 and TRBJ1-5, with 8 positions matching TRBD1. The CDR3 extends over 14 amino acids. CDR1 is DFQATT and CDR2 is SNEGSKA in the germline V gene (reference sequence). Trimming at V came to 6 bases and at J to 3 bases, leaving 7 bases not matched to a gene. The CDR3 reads CSALGQGYNQPQHF. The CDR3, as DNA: TGCAGTGCACTCGGACAGGGTTACAATCAGCCCCAGCATTTT.

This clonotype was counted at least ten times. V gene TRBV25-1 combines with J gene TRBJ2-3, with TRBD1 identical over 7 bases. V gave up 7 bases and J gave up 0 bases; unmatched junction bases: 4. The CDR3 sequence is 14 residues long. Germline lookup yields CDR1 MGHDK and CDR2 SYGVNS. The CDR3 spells CASTDRVSTDTQYF. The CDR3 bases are TGTGCCAGCACCGACAGGGTTAGCACAGATACGCAGTATTTT.

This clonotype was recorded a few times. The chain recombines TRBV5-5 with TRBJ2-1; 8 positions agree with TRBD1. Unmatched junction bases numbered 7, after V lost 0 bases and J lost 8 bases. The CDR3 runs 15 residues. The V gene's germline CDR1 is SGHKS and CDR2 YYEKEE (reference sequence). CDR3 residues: CASSLEDREGDEQFF. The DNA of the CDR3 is TGTGCCAGCAGCTTGGAGGACAGGGAAGGAGATGAGCAGTTCTTC. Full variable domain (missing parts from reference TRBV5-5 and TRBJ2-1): DAGVTQSPTHLIKTRGQQVTLRCSPISGHKSVSWYQQVLGQGPQFIFQYYEKEERGRGNFPDRFSARQFPNYSSELNVNALLLGDSALYLCASSLEDREGDEQFFGPGTRLTVL.

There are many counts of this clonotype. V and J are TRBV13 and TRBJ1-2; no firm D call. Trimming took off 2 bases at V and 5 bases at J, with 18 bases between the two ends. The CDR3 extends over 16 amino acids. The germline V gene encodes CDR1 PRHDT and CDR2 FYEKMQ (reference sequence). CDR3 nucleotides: TGTGCCAGCAGCTTATTCCCGGCAGCAGGTCTATATGGCTACACCTTC. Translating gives CASSLFPAAGLYGYTF.

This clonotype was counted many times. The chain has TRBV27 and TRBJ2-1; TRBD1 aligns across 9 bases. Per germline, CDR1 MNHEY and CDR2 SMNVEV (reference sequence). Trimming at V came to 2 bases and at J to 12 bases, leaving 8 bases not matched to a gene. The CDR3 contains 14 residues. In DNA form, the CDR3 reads TGTGCCAGCAGTTTAGACAGGGGGACCTCTTGGCAGTTCTTC. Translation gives CASSLDRGTSWQFF.

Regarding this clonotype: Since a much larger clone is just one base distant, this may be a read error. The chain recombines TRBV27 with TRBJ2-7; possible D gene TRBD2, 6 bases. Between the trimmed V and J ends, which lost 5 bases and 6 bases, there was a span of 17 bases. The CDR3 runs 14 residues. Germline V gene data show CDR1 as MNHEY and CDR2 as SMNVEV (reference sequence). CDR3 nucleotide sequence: TGTGCCAGCAGTGATGGGACTCCCGTTTCCGAGCAGTACTTC. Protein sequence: CASSDGTPVSEQYF.

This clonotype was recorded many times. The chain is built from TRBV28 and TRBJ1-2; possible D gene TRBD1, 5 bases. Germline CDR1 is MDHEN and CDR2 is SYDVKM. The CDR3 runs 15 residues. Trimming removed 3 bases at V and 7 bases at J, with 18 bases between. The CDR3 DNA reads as TGTGCCAGCAGTTTGGTGGGGGGACGAGCTACTGGCTACACCTTC. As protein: CASSLVGGRATGYTF.

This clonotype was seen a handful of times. CDR3 loop: CASSFLAYEQYF. Written as DNA, the CDR3 is TGTGCCAGCAGCTTCCTAGCGTACGAGCAGTACTTC. The V gene is TRBV7-9, the J gene TRBJ2-7, with TRBD2 as a possible D gene (6 bases). Trimming left V 3 bases short and J 4 bases short, with 7 bases between. This CDR3 region has 12 residues. In germline, CDR1 is SEHNR, CDR2 FQNEAQ (reference sequence).

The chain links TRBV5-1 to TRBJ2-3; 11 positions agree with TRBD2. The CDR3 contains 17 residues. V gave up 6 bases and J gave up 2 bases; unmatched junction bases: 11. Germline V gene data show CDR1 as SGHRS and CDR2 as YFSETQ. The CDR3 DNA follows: TGCGCCAGCACCCTGCCGGAGACTAGCGGGAACACAGATACGCAGTATTTT. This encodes CASTLPETSGNTDTQYF.